One sample yielded the 20 T cell receptor beta chains listed below, sequenced in a study of T cells in Graves' hyperthyroidism and ophthalmopathy. RNA transcripts provided the source from which TCR beta CDR3 regions were amplified. Carried out on the TCR CDR3, a first-round RT-PCR used the HTBI primer set. TCRdb re-called the multiplex PCR reads with MiXCR, one entry per CDR3 protein. The sample lists 600,000 to 700,000 distinct CDR3 sequences; about 45% were seen once. The material sequenced was peripheral blood or thyroid tissue (not recorded which). The receptors stem from an adult man with Graves' disease, either hyperthyroidism or ophthalmopathy (not recorded which).

The J gene is TRBJ2-1, the V gene TRBV12-3 or TRBV12-4; TRBD2 might be the D (5 bases). This CDR3 spans 15 amino acids. The V gene lost 5 bases and the J gene lost 8 bases, with 19 bases spanning the gap. CDR3 coding DNA: TGTGCCAGCAGTCCCCAGGTGGCGGGTCTCTATGAGCAGTTCTTC. It yields the protein CASSPQVAGLYEQFF.

The chain carries TRBV10-3 and TRBJ2-7, with 7 bases fitting TRBD1. The CDR3 contains 11 residues. Losses at the gene ends were 6 bases for V and 10 bases for J; bases not matched to a gene: 6. The V gene's germline CDR1 is ENHRY and CDR2 SYGVKD. In nucleotides, the CDR3 is TGTGCCATCAGCCGGGACAGTGGCCAGTACTTC. This gives the protein CAISRDSGQYF.

In its sample, this clonotype was seen many times. The chain employs TRBV2 and TRBJ1-6; TRBD1 agrees at 10 bases. The CDR3 spans 16 residues. Germline CDR1 and CDR2: SNHLY and FYNNEI. With V trimmed by 5 bases and J by 9 bases, 10 bases remained unmatched. CDR3 in DNA: TGTGCCAGCAGTCCCACGACAGGGGGCTCTGGTTCACCCCTCCACTTT. Its protein product is CASSPTTGGSGSPLHF. Full variable domain (outside the CDR3, taken from reference TRBV2 and TRBJ1-6): EPEVTQTPSHQVTQMGQEVILRCVPISNHLYFYWYRQILGQKVEFLVSFYNNEISEKSEIFDDQFSVERPDGSNFTLKIRSTKLEDSAMYFCASSPTTGGSGSPLHFGNGTRLTVT.

The chain employs TRBV29-1 and TRBJ2-7; TRBD1 matches 7 bases. In germline, CDR1 is SQVTM, CDR2 ANQGSEA. This CDR3 contains 15 residues. With V trimmed by 4 bases and J by 4 bases, 13 bases remained unmatched. The CDR3 spells CSVGLTGTVVYEQYF. The CDR3 DNA sequence: TGCAGCGTTGGACTTACCGGGACAGTTGTTTACGAGCAGTACTTC.

This clonotype was found once. The chain joins TRBV2 to TRBJ2-7; 7 nucleotides match TRBD2. The CDR3 loop spans 15 amino acids. Germline trimming cut 5 bases from V and 0 bases from J; bases unmatched to any gene: 7. Germline CDR1 is SNHLY and CDR2 is FYNNEI. The CDR3 here is CASSSPGLPSYEQYF. In nucleotides, the CDR3 is TGTGCCAGCAGTTCCCCGGGACTACCCTCCTACGAGCAGTACTTC. Based on the CDR3 plus reference TRBV2 and TRBJ2-7, the full variable domain is EPEVTQTPSHQVTQMGQEVILRCVPISNHLYFYWYRQILGQKVEFLVSFYNNEISEKSEIFDDQFSVERPDGSNFTLKIRSTKLEDSAMYFCASSSPGLPSYEQYFGPGTRLTVT.

The chain joins TRBV9 to TRBJ2-6, with 13 nucleotides matching TRBD2. Germline loops: CDR1 SGDLS, CDR2 YYNGEE. CDR3 size: 19 residues. Germline trimming cut 2 bases from V and 0 bases from J; bases unmatched to any gene: 5. This CDR3 reads CASSVGTSGTGSGANVLTF. Written as DNA, the CDR3 is TGTGCCAGCAGCGTGGGGACTAGCGGGACGGGCTCTGGGGCCAACGTCCTGACTTTC. The entire variable domain, with the rest obtained from reference TRBV9 and TRBJ2-6, is as follows: DSGVTQTPKHLITATGQRVTLRCSPRSGDLSVYWYQQSLDQGLQFLIQYYNGEERAKGNILERFSAQQFPDLHSELNLSSLELGDSALYFCASSVGTSGTGSGANVLTFGAGSRLTVL.

This clonotype was picked up a small number of times. The rearrangement links TRBV2 to TRBJ2-5, with 7 bases that match TRBD2. There are 16 residues in the CDR3. V shed 6 bases, J shed 1 base, and the junction held 11 bases outside the gene matches. Germline CDR1 is SNHLY and CDR2 is FYNNEI. CDR3 residues: CASSPLGGGPQETQYF. The CDR3 DNA sequence: TGTGCCAGCAGCCCTCTCGGCGGGGGACCCCAAGAGACCCAGTACTTC. The variable domain in full, completed from reference TRBV2 and TRBJ2-5, reads EPEVTQTPSHQVTQMGQEVILRCVPISNHLYFYWYRQILGQKVEFLVSFYNNEISEKSEIFDDQFSVERPDGSNFTLKIRSTKLEDSAMYFCASSPLGGGPQETQYFGPGTRLLVL.

The gene calls are TRBV9 and TRBJ1-2; D is perhaps TRBD1 (6 bases). Germline loops: CDR1 SGDLS, CDR2 YYNGEE. Trimming removed 0 bases at V and 10 bases at J, with 13 bases between. This CDR3 comprises 13 residues. CDR3 sequence reads: CASSVESGGAYTF. The CDR3 region has the DNA TGTGCCAGCAGCGTAGAAAGCGGGGGGGCCTACACCTTC. Full variable domain (outside the CDR3, taken from reference TRBV9 and TRBJ1-2): DSGVTQTPKHLITATGQRVTLRCSPRSGDLSVYWYQQSLDQGLQFLIQYYNGEERAKGNILERFSAQQFPDLHSELNLSSLELGDSALYFCASSVESGGAYTFGSGTRLTVV.

The chain uses TRBV19 and TRBJ2-7; unclear D gene. Germline CDR1 and CDR2: LNHDA and SQIVND (reference sequence). Trimming cost V 6 bases and J 2 bases, with 14 bases left between them. This CDR3 has 14 amino acids. Here the CDR3 DNA reads TGTGCCAGTAGAAAACGATCCCCCGCCTACGAGCAGTACTTC. The encoded protein is CASRKRSPAYEQYF. The whole variable domain, filled in from reference TRBV19 and TRBJ2-7, reads DGGITQSPKYLFRKEGQNVTLSCEQNLNHDAMYWYRQDPGQGLRLIYYSQIVNDFQKGDIAEGYSVSREKKESFPLTVTSAQKNPTAFYLCASRKRSPAYEQYFGPGTRLTVT.

The sample holds many counts of this clonotype. The V gene is TRBV2, the J gene TRBJ1-5; D remains unclear. The CDR3 contains 14 residues. Germline CDR1 reads SNHLY; CDR2 reads FYNNEI. V dropped 3 bases and J dropped 0 bases, with 6 bases sitting between them. CDR3 nucleotides: TGTGCCAGCAGTGACAGTTATAGCAATCAGCCCCAGCATTTT. It encodes CASSDSYSNQPQHF.

The chain has TRBV10-3 and TRBJ2-5; unclear D gene. V was trimmed by 11 bases and J by 0 bases, leaving 10 bases between them. This CDR3 contains 12 residues. The germline V gene has CDR1 ENHRY and CDR2 SYGVKD. For the CDR3, the DNA is TGTGCCGTGTTGGTCAACCAAGAGACCCAGTACTTC. Translation gives CAVLVNQETQYF.

Many counts were recorded for this clonotype. The gene calls are TRBV7-9 and TRBJ1-5, with D unresolved. The V end was cut by 1 base, the J end by 5 bases, with 3 bases between. Germline V lookup: CDR1 SEHNR, CDR2 FQNEAQ (reference sequence). There are 12 residues in the CDR3. CDR3 sequence (DNA): TGTGCCAGCAGCTTAGTAGATCAGCCCCAGCATTTT. Its translation is CASSLVDQPQHF.

The table lists this clonotype with a few counts. The chain combines TRBV9 with TRBJ2-5; TRBD1 matches at 8 bases. The CDR3 spans 16 residues. With V trimmed by 3 bases and J by 3 bases, 10 bases remained unmatched. The V gene's germline CDR1 is SGDLS and CDR2 YYNGEE. CDR3 protein: CASSDSRDRFKETQYF. CDR3 nucleotides: TGTGCCAGCAGCGACAGTAGGGACAGGTTTAAAGAGACCCAGTACTTC.

This clonotype was picked up many times. The chain recombines TRBV29-1 with TRBJ1-2; 11 bases agree with TRBD1. Per germline, CDR1 SQVTM and CDR2 ANQGSEA. The V segment lost 6 bases and the J segment 8 bases; nucleotides outside the gene matches: 11. This CDR3 is 14 amino acids long. The CDR3 here is CSVGRTGGQVGYTF. The CDR3 nucleotides read TGCAGCGTGGGAAGGACAGGGGGCCAGGTGGGCTACACCTTC.

V usage is TRBV6-5 and J usage is TRBJ1-4, with unresolved D. Trimming removed 6 bases from V and 7 bases from J, with 9 bases in between. Germline V gene data show CDR1 as MNHEY and CDR2 as SVGAGI. This CDR3 comprises 12 residues. The CDR3 loop is CASRTTREKLFF. Written as DNA, the CDR3 is TGTGCCAGCAGAACGACGCGTGAAAAACTGTTTTTT.

This chain links TRBV29-1 with TRBJ2-5; 10 positions agree with TRBD1. Germline V gives CDR1 SQVTM, CDR2 ANQGSEA. This CDR3 spans 13 amino acids. The V and J ends lost 8 bases and 1 base, in that order; junction bases with no gene match: 4. CDR3: CSTRQGAQETQYF. DNA for the CDR3: TGCAGCACAAGACAGGGGGCCCAAGAGACCCAGTACTTC.

The gene calls are TRBV9 and TRBJ2-2; D is unresolved. Looked up from germline, CDR1 is SGDLS and CDR2 is YYNGEE. Trimming pared 0 bases from V and 3 bases from J, leaving 12 bases between. This CDR3 contains 16 residues. The CDR3 is CASSVEAQVYTGELFF. Here the CDR3 DNA reads TGTGCCAGCAGCGTAGAGGCCCAGGTTTACACCGGGGAGCTGTTTTTT. The variable domain in full, completed from reference TRBV9 and TRBJ2-2, reads DSGVTQTPKHLITATGQRVTLRCSPRSGDLSVYWYQQSLDQGLQFLIQYYNGEERAKGNILERFSAQQFPDLHSELNLSSLELGDSALYFCASSVEAQVYTGELFFGEGSRLTVL.

This clonotype was observed many times. This chain links TRBV7-2 with TRBJ2-5; no clear D gene. Trimming left V 3 bases short and J 2 bases short, with 10 bases between. Germline CDR1 reads SGHTA; CDR2 reads FQGNSA. CDR3 length: 14 amino acids. CDR3 sequence (DNA): TGTGCCAGCAGCTTGGACCGAGCTCAAGAGACCCAGTACTTC. This encodes CASSLDRAQETQYF.

This clonotype has at least ten counts. The CDR3 protein is CASSESGLRTEAFF. CDR3 in DNA: TGTGCCAGCAGTGAATCAGGGCTTCGCACTGAAGCTTTCTTT. The gene calls are TRBV25-1 and TRBJ1-1, with a tentative D call TRBD1 (5 bases). V was clipped by 1 base and J by 4 bases, with 10 bases between them. Per germline, CDR1 MGHDK and CDR2 SYGVNS. The CDR3 runs 14 residues.

The rearrangement uses TRBV19 and TRBJ1-2; D remains unclear. The CDR3 length is 13 residues. The germline V gene has CDR1 LNHDA and CDR2 SQIVND (reference sequence). V dropped 6 bases and J dropped 0 bases, with 8 bases sitting between them. This CDR3 is CASRDVANYGYTF. The CDR3 DNA is TGTGCCAGTAGGGACGTTGCTAACTATGGCTACACCTTC. The variable domain in full, completed from reference TRBV19 and TRBJ1-2, reads DGGITQSPKYLFRKEGQNVTLSCEQNLNHDAMYWYRQDPGQGLRLIYYSQIVNDFQKGDIAEGYSVSREKKESFPLTVTSAQKNPTAFYLCASRDVANYGYTFGSGTRLTVV.